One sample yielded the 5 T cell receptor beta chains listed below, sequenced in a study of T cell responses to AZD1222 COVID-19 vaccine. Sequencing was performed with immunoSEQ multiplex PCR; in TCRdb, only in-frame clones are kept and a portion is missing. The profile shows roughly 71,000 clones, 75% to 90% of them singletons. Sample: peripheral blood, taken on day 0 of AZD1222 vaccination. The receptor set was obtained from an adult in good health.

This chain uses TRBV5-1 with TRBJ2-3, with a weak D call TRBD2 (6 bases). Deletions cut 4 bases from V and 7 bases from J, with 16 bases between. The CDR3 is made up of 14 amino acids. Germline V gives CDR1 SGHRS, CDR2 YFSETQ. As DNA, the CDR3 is TGCGCCAGCAGCCGGCAGACTAGTGATAATACGCAGTATTTT. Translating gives CASSRQTSDNTQYF. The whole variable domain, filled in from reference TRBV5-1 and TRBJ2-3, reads KAGVTQTPRYLIKTRGQQVTLSCSPISGHRSVSWYQQTPGQGLQFLFEYFSETQRNKGNFPGRFSGRQFSNSRSEMNVSTLELGDSALYLCASSRQTSDNTQYFGPGTRLTVL.

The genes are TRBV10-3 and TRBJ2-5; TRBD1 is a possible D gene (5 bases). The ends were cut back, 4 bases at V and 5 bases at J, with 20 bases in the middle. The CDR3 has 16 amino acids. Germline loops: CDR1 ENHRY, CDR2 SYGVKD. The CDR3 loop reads CAISGPIRGRAETQYF. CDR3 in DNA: TGTGCCATCAGTGGACCTATTAGGGGCAGAGCGGAGACCCAGTACTTC.

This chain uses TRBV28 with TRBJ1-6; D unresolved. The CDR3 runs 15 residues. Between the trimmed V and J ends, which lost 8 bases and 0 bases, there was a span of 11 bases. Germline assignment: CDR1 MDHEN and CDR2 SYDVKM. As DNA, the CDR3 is TGTGCCAGCGGTACTACGAGCTCCTATAATTCACCCCTCCACTTT. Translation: CASGTTSSYNSPLHF.

The CDR3: CASSLGLAGGSTDTQYF. The CDR3 DNA reads TGTGCCAGCAGCTTAGGGCTAGCGGGGGGGAGCACAGATACGCAGTATTTT. The chain has TRBV13 and TRBJ2-3; 12 nucleotides match TRBD2. J lost 0 bases, V lost 0 bases, and 1 base had no gene match. The germline V gene has CDR1 PRHDT and CDR2 FYEKMQ (reference sequence). The CDR3 sequence is 17 residues long.

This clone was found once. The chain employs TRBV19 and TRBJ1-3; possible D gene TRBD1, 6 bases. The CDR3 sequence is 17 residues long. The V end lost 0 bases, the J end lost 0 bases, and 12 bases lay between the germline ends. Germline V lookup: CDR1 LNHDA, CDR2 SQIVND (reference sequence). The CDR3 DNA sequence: TGTGCCAGTAGTATAGATCTGGCAGGGGTCTCTGGAAACACCATATATTTT. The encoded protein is CASSIDLAGVSGNTIYF.